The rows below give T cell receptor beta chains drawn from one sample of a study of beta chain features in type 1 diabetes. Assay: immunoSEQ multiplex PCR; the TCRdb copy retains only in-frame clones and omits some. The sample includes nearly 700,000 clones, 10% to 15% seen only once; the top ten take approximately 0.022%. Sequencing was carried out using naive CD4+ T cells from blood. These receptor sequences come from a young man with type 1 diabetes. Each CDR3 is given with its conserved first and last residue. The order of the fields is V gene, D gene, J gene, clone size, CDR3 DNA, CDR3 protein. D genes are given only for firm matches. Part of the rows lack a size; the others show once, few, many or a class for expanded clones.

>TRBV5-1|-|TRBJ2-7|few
TGCGCCAGCAGCTTGGAACTTGGCGACGAGCAGTACTTC
CASSLELGDEQYF
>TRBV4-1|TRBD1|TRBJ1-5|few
TGCGCCAGCAGCCCACCCGGGACAGGGTTTACCCAGCATTTT
CASSPPGTGFTQHF
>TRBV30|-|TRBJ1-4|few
TGTGCCTTAAAAGGCAGGGGACTCGAAAAACTGTTTTTT
CALKGRGLEKLFF
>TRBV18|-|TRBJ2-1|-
TGTGCCAGCTCACCGTCGAACAATGAGCAGTTCTTC
CASSPSNNEQFF
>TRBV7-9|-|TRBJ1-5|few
TGTGCCAGCAGCTCGGGCAGATCCTCTAGCAATCAGCCCCAGCATTTT
CASSSGRSSSNQPQHF
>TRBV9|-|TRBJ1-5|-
TGTGCCAGCAGCCCAGGAGGAGGGTCACATCAGCCCCAGCATTTT
CASSPGGGSHQPQHF
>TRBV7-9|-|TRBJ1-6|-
TGTGCCAGCAGCTTAGTGGGTTGGGATTCACCCCTCCACTTT
CASSLVGWDSPLHF
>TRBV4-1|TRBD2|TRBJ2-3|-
TGCGCCAGCAGCCTCGGGGGACTAGCAGTTTTCGGTCCCCTCGGCACAGATACGCAGTATTTT
CASSLGGLAVFGPLGTDTQYF
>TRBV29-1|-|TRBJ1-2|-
TGCAGCGTTGTGGTGCTGCAGGGTGGCTACACCTTC
CSVVVLQGGYTF
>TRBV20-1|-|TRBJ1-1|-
TGCAGTGCTAGAGATATGCCTGAAGCTTTCTTT
CSARDMPEAFF
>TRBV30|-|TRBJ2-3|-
TGTGCCTGGAGCCTACGGGTAGGCTCACGCACAGATACGCAGTATTTT
CAWSLRVGSRTDTQYF
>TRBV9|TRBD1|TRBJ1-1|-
TGTGCCAGCAGCGTTGGGATGGGACAGGGAGGAACTGAAGCTTTCTTT
CASSVGMGQGGTEAFF
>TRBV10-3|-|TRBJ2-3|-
TGTGCCATCAGTCCGGGTGGCACAGATACGCAGTATTTT
CAISPGGTDTQYF
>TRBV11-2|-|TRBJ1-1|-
TGTGCCAGCAGCCTAGCAGGGAACACTGAAGCTTTCTTT
CASSLAGNTEAFF
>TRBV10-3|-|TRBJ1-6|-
TGTGCCATCAGTGAGACCGAAAATAATTCACCCCTCCACTTT
CAISETENNSPLHF
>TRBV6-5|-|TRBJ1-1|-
TGTGCCAGCAGTTACTCGGAGCAGGTTGCTGAAGCTTTCTTT
CASSYSEQVAEAFF
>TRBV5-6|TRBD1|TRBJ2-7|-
TGTGCCAGCAGCCAGTCCGGGACAGGTGACTCCTACGAGCAGTACTTC
CASSQSGTGDSYEQYF
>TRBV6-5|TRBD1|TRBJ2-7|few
TGTGCCAGCAGTCCCAGACAGGGAACGAGCGAGCAGTACTTC
CASSPRQGTSEQYF
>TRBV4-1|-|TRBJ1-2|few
TGCGCCAGCAGCCAAGCATTGGGATTTGGCTACACCTTC
CASSQALGFGYTF